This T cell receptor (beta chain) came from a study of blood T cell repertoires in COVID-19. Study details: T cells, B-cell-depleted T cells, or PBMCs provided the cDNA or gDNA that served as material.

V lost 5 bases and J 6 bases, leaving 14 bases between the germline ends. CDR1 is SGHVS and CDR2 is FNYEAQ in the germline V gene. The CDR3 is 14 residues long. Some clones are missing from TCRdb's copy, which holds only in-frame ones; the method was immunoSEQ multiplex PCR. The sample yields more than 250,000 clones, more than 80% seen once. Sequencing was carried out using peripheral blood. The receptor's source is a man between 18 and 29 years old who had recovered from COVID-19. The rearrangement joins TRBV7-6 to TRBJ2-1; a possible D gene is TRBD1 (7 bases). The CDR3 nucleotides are TGTGCCAGCAGCCCTAGACAGGGAGGCAATGAGCAGTTCTTC. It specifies CASSPRQGGNEQFF.